This TCR beta chain came from a study of shared clonotypes between healthy human individuals. Across the study: A donor's plate count was three for CD4 naive and three for CD4 memory; CD8 naive had two and CD8 memory one.

Some clones are missing from TCRdb's copy, which holds only in-frame ones; the method was immunoSEQ multiplex PCR. The sample shows approximately 2,000,000 clones, roughly 93% of them seen only once. This CDR3 contains 11 residues. Losses at the gene ends were 8 bases for V and 6 bases for J; bases not matched to a gene: 4. Germline assignment: CDR1 SGHNT and CDR2 YENEEA. This clone was found once. Its antigen is currently unknown. Study-level results: Compared with memory subsets, naive subsets generally had larger estimated richness.

Naive CD8 cells, CD45RO-negative and positively selected for CCR7, excluded terminally differentiated effector memory CD45RA+ cells. The chain joins TRBV11-3 to TRBJ2-7; 7 nucleotides agree with TRBD2. This clonotype originated in a man aged 18 to 30 in good health. Some clones in this sample may be carry-over from other donors' samples. The specimen was naive CD8+ T cells from PBMCs. The CDR3, as DNA: TGTGCCAGCTCCGGCGGGAGCGAGCAGTACTTC. Its protein product is CASSGGSEQYF. The full variable domain, completed using reference TRBV11-3 and TRBJ2-7, is EAGVVQSPRYKIIEKKQPVAFWCNPISGHNTLYWYLQNLGQGPELLIRYENEEAVDDSQLPKDRFSAERLKGVDSTLKIQPAELGDSAVYLCASSGGSEQYFGPGTRLTVT.